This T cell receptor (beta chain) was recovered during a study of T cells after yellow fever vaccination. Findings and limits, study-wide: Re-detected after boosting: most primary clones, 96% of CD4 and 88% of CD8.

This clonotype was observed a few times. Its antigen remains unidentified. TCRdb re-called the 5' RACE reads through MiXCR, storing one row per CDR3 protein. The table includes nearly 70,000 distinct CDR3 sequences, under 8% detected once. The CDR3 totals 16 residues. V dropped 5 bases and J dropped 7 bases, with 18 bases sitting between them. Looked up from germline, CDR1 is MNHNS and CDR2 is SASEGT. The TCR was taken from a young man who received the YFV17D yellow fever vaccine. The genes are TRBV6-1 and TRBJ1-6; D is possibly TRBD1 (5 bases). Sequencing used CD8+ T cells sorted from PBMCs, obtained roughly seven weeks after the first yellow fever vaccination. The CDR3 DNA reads TGTGCCAGCAGTCCTCGTCCGGGGGAGGGCAATTCACCCCTCCACTTT. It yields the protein CASSPRPGEGNSPLHF.